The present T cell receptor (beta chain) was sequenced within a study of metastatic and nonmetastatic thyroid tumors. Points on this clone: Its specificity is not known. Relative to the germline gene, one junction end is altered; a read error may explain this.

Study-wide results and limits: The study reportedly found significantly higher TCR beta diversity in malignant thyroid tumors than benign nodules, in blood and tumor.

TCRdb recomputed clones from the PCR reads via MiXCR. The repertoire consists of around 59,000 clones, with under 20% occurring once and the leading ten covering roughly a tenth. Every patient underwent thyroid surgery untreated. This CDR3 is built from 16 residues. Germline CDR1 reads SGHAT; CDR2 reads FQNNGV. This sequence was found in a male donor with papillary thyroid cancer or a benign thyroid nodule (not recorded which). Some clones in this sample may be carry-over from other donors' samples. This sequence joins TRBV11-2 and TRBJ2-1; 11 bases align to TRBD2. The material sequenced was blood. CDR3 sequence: CASILERLAGYNEQFF. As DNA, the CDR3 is TGTGCCAGCATCTTAGAGAGACTAGCGGGGTACAATGAGCAGTTCTTC.